The TCR beta chain under discussion was sequenced for a study of control samples from healthy donors and cancer patients. This table comes from immunoSEQ multiplex PCR, and its TCRdb copy is limited to in-frame clones, with some not included. The data show over 150,000 clones, with 94% seen just once and 13% to 15% held by the top ten. CDR3 length equals 16 residues. The germline CDR1 and CDR2 sequences are LGHNA and YSLEER. V lost 0 bases and J lost 4, with 12 bases in between. The receptor's source is a man between 60 and 75 years old with colorectal cancer. The chain has TRBV4-3 and TRBJ2-2; a possible D gene is TRBD2 (6 bases). The sample comprised PBMCs. CDR3 nucleotides: TGCGCCAGCAGCCAAGATCGAGGTAGCGGCACCGGGGAGCTGTTTTTT. This sequence encodes CASSQDRGSGTGELFF.